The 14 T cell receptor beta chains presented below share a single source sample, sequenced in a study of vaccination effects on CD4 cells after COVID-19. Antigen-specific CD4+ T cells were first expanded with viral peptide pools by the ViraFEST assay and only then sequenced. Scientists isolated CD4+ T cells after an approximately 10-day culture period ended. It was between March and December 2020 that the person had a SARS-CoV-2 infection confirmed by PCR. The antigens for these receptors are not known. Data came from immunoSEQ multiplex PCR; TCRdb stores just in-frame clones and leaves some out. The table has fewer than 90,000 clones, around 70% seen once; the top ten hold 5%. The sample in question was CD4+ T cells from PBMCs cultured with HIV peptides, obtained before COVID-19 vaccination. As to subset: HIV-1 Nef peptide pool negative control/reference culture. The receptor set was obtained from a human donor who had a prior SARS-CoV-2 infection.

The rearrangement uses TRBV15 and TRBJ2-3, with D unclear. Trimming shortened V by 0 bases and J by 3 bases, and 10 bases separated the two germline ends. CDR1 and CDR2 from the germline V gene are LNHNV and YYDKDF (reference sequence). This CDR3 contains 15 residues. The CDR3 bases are TGTGCCACCAGCAGAGAAATACTGGGGACAGATACGCAGTATTTT. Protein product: CATSREILGTDTQYF.

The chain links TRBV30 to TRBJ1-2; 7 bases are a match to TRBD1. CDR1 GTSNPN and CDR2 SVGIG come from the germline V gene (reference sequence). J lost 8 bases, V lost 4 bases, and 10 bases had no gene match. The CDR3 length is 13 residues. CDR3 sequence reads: CAWMSDRARGYTF. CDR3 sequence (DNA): TGTGCCTGGATGTCCGACAGGGCGAGGGGCTACACCTTC.

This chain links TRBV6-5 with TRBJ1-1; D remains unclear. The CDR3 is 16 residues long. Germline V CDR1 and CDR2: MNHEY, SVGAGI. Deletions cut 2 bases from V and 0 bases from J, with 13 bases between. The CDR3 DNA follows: TGTGCCAGCAGTTACGGGGTAGGCGGGTTGAACACTGAAGCTTTCTTT. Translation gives CASSYGVGGLNTEAFF.

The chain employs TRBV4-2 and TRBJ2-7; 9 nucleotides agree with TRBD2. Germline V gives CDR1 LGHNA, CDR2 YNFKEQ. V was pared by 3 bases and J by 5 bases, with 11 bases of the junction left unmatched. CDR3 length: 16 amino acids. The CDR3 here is CASSHTGLAGFDEQYF. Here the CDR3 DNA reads TGTGCCAGCAGCCATACGGGGCTAGCGGGATTCGACGAGCAGTACTTC.

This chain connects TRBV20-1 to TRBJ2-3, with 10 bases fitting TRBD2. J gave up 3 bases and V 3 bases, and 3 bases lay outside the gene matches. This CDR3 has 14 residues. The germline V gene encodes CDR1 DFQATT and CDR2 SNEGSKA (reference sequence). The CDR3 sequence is CSASTSGVTDTQYF. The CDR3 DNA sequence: TGCAGTGCTAGTACTAGCGGGGTAACAGATACGCAGTATTTT.

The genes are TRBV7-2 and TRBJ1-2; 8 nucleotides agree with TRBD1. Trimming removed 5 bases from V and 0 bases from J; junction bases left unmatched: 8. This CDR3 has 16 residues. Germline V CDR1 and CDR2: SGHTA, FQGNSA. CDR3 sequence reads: CASSQDRARTNYGYTF. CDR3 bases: TGTGCCAGCAGCCAGGACAGGGCCCGAACTAACTATGGCTACACCTTC.

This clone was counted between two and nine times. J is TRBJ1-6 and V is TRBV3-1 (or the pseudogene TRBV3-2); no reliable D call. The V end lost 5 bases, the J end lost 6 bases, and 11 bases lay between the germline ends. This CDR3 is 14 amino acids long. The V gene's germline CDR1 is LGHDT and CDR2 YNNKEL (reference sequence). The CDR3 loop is CASSYSPSNSPLHF. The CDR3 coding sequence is TGTGCCAGCAGCTACAGCCCGTCTAATTCACCCCTCCACTTT.

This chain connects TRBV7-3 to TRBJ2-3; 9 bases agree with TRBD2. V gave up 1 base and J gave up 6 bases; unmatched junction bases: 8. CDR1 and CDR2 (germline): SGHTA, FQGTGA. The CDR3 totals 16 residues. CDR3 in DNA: TGTGCCAGCAGCTTAATGCAGCGGGGGGCCGGGGATACGCAGTATTTT. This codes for CASSLMQRGAGDTQYF.

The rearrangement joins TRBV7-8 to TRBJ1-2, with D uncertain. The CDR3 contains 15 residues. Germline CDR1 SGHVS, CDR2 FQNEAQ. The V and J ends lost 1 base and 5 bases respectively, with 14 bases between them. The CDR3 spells CASSLVLRGGYGYTF. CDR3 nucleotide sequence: TGTGCCAGCAGCTTAGTTCTCCGGGGAGGTTATGGCTACACCTTC. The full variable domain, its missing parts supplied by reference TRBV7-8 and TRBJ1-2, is GAGVSQSPRYKVAKRGQDVALRCDPISGHVSLFWYQQALGQGPEFLTYFQNEAQLDKSGLPSDRFFAERPEGSVSTLKIQRTQQEDSAVYLCASSLVLRGGYGYTFGSGTRLTVV.

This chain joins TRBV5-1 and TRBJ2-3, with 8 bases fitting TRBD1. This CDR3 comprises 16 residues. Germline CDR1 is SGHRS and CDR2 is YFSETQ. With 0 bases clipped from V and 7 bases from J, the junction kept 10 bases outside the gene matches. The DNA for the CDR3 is TGCGCCAGCAGCTTGGCGGGACAGGTTGGTGAATATACGCAGTATTTT. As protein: CASSLAGQVGEYTQYF.

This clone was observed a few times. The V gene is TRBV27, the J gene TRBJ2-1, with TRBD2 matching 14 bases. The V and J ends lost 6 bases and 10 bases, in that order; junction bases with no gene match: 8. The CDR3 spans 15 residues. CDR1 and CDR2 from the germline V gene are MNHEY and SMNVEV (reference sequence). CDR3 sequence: CASRATSGGAWEQFF. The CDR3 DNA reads TGTGCCAGCAGGGCGACTAGCGGGGGGGCCTGGGAGCAGTTCTTC.

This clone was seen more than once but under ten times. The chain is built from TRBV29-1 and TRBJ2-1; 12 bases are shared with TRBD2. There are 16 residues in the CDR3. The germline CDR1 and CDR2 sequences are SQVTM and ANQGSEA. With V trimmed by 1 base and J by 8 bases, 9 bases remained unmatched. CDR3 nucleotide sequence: TGCAGCGTTGAAGTCCGACTAGCGGGAGCCGTCGATGAGCAGTTCTTC. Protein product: CSVEVRLAGAVDEQFF.

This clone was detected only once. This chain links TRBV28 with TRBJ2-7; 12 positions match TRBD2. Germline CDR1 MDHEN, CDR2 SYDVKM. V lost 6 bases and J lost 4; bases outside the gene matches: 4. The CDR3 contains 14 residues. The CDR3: CASRRLAGAYEQYF. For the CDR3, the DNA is TGTGCCAGCAGGAGACTAGCGGGGGCTTACGAGCAGTACTTC. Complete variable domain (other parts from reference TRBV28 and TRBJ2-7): DVKVTQSSRYLVKRTGEKVFLECVQDMDHENMFWYRQDPGLGLRLIYFSYDVKMKEKGDIPEGYSVSREKKERFSLILESASTNQTSMYLCASRRLAGAYEQYFGPGTRLTVT.

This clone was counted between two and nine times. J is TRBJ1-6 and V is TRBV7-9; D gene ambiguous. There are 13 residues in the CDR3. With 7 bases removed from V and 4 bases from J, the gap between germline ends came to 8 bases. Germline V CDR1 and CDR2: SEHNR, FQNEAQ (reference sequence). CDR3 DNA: TGTGCCAGCACCCATTCGTATAATTCACCCCTCCACTTT. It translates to CASTHSYNSPLHF.